The clone carrying this T cell receptor (beta chain) appeared a few times. RNA transcripts yielded amplified TCR beta CDR3 regions. HTBI-primed first-round RT-PCR preceded second-round multiplex PCR. TCRdb called the multiplex PCR reads again in MiXCR, with one record for every CDR3 protein. Of 650,000 to 900,000 distinct CDR3 sequences listed, 40% were seen once; the top ten hold 44%. Diagnosis was based on clinical symptoms, serum thyroxine, TRAb, thyroid ultrasound and orbital computed tomography. These data are taken from a study of Graves' ophthalmopathy and Graves' hyperthyroidism. This CDR3 is 15 amino acids long. The V end lost 6 bases, the J end lost 4 bases, and 16 bases lay between the germline ends. The V gene's germline CDR1 is SNHLY and CDR2 FYNNEI.

The sequence came from an adult man with Graves' ophthalmopathy. The chain joins TRBV2 to TRBJ1-5, with D possibly matching TRBD1 (5 bases). The sample taken for sequencing was peripheral blood. CDR3 DNA sequence: TGTGCCAGCAGCCCTGTAGGGGCAGGTAATCAGCCCCAGCATTTT. Protein: CASSPVGAGNQPQHF.